Sequencing of this T cell receptor beta chain was carried out in a study of cytomegalovirus exposure and HLA in healthy donors. In this sample, this clone turned up a few times. Primers included in the PCR were 60 Vbeta and 13 Jbeta primers. Only in-frame clones appear in the TCRdb table, and some are missing; sequencing was by immunoSEQ multiplex PCR. The data contain 110,000 to 150,000 clones, about four fifths of them singletons. The CDR3 extends over 13 amino acids. V dropped 4 bases and J dropped 1 base, with 7 bases sitting between them. In germline, CDR1 is MDHEN, CDR2 SYDVKM. The rearrangement uses TRBV28 and TRBJ1-1; TRBD1 might be the D (6 bases). The receptor was isolated from a man aged 25 to 40 in good health and CMV-seronegative. The sequencing sample was made of PBMCs. The CDR3 spells CASSSGQNTEAFF. The CDR3 DNA follows: TGTGCCAGCAGTTCGGGACAGAACACTGAAGCTTTCTTT.